This TCR beta chain comes out of a study of CD8 T cells in Susac syndrome. Negative isolation was used for CD8+ and CD4+ T cells and FACS enrichment for TEMRA cells. CDR3 size: 13 residues. V was cut by 6 bases and J by 4 bases, with 12 bases left in between. Random hexamers were used to reverse transcribe an amount of 0.5 to 1 ug RNA. Using its own MiXCR run on the immunoSEQ multiplex PCR reads, TCRdb lists one record per CDR3 protein. The sample carries 160,000 or so distinct CDR3 sequences, approximately 94% recorded once. This TCR came from a human donor with multiple sclerosis. The sequenced sample consisted of CD8+ T cells from PBMCs. J is TRBJ1-1 and V is TRBV12-3 or TRBV12-4; D remains unclear. The DNA of the CDR3 is TGTGCCAGCAGCTCCGGGTGGGGCACTGAAGCTTTCTTT. Amino acid sequence: CASSSGWGTEAFF.